Presented here are 2 T cell receptor beta chains from one specimen sequenced in a study of shared clonotypes between healthy human individuals. The naive CD8 population came from CD45RO-negative cells selected for CCR7, without terminally differentiated effector memory CD45RA+ cells. Libraries were prepared by immunoSEQ multiplex PCR; TCRdb keeps only in-frame clonotypes and omits some of them. The repertoire holds about 2.2 million clones, with just under 95% as singletons. Source material: naive CD8+ T cells from PBMCs. The source of these receptors is a man aged 18 to 30 in good health. Some clones in this sample may be carry-over from other donors' samples.

The gene calls are TRBV9 and TRBJ1-2, with D tentatively TRBD1 (5 bases). The germline V and J ends were trimmed by 4 bases and 2 bases, with 12 bases remaining between them. In germline, CDR1 is SGDLS, CDR2 YYNGEE. The CDR3 covers 14 residues. The CDR3 nucleotides are TGTGCCAGCAGCCCCGGGACGGTGAACTATGGCTACACCTTC. Protein sequence: CASSPGTVNYGYTF.

In its sample, this clone was seen once. The chain joins TRBV6-1 to TRBJ2-1; 11 nucleotides align to TRBD2. CDR3 length: 15 amino acids. Germline CDR1 reads MNHNS; CDR2 reads SASEGT. J was trimmed by 5 bases and V by 5 bases; bases with no gene match: 5. The DNA for the CDR3 is TGTGCCAGCAGTCACCTAGCGGGGGGCAACAATGAGCAGTTCTTC. Amino acids: CASSHLAGGNNEQFF.